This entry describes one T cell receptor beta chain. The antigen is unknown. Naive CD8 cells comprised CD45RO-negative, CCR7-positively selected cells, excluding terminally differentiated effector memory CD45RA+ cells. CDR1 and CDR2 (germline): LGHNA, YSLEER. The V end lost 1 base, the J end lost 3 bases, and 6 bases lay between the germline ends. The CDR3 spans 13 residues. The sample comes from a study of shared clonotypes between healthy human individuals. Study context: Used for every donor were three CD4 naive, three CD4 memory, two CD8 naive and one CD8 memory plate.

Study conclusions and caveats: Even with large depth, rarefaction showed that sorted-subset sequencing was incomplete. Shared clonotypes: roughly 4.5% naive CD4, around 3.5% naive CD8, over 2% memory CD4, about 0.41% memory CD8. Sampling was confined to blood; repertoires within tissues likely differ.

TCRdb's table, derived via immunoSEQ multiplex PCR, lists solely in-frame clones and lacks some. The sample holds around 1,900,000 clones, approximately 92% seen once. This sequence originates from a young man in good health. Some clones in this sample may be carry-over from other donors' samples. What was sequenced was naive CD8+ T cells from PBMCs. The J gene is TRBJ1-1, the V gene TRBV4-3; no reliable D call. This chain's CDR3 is CASSQGHHTEAFF. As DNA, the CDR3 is TGCGCCAGCAGCCAAGGCCACCACACTGAAGCTTTCTTT.